Following are 13 T cell receptor beta chains from one sample sequenced in a study of shared clonotypes between healthy human individuals. The table came from immunoSEQ multiplex PCR; TCRdb's copy has only in-frame clones and leaves some out. Seen here are 900,000 to 1,200,000 clones, around 82% observed once, and the top ten hold 0.55% to 0.7%. Sequenced: memory CD4+ T cells from PBMCs. The subset here: CD45RA-negative fraction. These TCRs come from a man aged 18 to 29 in good health. Some clones in this sample may be carry-over from other donors' samples.

The rearrangement uses TRBV18 and TRBJ1-5; D is unresolved. Germline V CDR1 and CDR2: KGHSH, LQKENI. The CDR3 runs to 16 residues. V lost 5 bases to trimming and J lost 2 bases, with 16 bases between them. The CDR3 loop reads CASSSGLPEGNQPQHF. CDR3 DNA sequence: TGTGCCAGCTCATCAGGTCTACCGGAGGGCAATCAGCCCCAGCATTTT.

The rearrangement links TRBV19 to TRBJ2-4, with TRBD1 matching 8 bases. Trimming removed 3 bases from V and 9 bases from J; junction bases left unmatched: 7. The CDR3 runs to 14 residues. Germline loops: CDR1 LNHDA, CDR2 SQIVND (reference sequence). The CDR3 loop reads CASSIESTGGIQYF. The CDR3, as DNA: TGTGCCAGTAGTATCGAATCCACAGGGGGCATTCAGTACTTC.

J is TRBJ2-3 and V is TRBV11-1, with 9 bases lining up with TRBD2. The CDR3 extends over 14 amino acids. CDR1 and CDR2 from the germline V gene are SGHAT and FQDESV (reference sequence). V gave up 6 bases and J gave up 3 bases; unmatched junction bases: 4. CDR3 nucleotide sequence: TGTGCCAGCAGGCGACTAGCGGCAACAGATACGCAGTATTTT. It translates to CASRRLAATDTQYF.

This clone occurred once. The chain employs TRBV5-4 and TRBJ2-7, with unresolved D. The CDR3 has 12 residues. Between the trimmed V and J ends, which lost 0 bases and 4 bases, there was a span of 5 bases. Germline loops: CDR1 SGHNT, CDR2 YYREEE (reference sequence). CDR3 in DNA: TGTGCCAGCAGCTTGGGAGGTTACGAGCAGTACTTC. Amino acids: CASSLGGYEQYF.

The chain carries TRBV15 and TRBJ1-5; D remains ambiguous. The CDR3 is 17 residues long. Germline CDR1 LNHNV, CDR2 YYDKDF (reference sequence). Trimming shortened V by 0 bases and J by 2 bases, and 14 bases separated the two germline ends. The CDR3 loop is CATSRDRTREGNQPQHF. DNA of the CDR3: TGTGCCACCAGCAGAGACCGTACAAGAGAGGGCAATCAGCCCCAGCATTTT.

CDR3 sequence: CASSFRPGLSSYEQYF. Here the CDR3 DNA reads TGTGCCAGCAGTTTCCGTCCCGGCTTGAGCTCCTACGAGCAGTACTTC. The chain couples TRBV7-9 to TRBJ2-7; D is unclear. The V end was cut by 6 bases, the J end by 0 bases, with 18 bases between. Germline V gene data show CDR1 as SEHNR and CDR2 as FQNEAQ (reference sequence). This CDR3 is built from 16 residues.

The genes are TRBV28 and TRBJ2-4; D is ambiguous. Trimming left V 2 bases short and J 2 bases short, with 7 bases between. CDR1 is MDHEN, CDR2 SYDVKM, per germline. The CDR3 contains 14 residues. CDR3 sequence: CASSLISPKNIQYF. CDR3 bases: TGTGCCAGCAGTTTAATTTCCCCCAAAAACATTCAGTACTTC.

The chain recombines TRBV5-1 with TRBJ2-7; the match to TRBD1 covers 8 bases. Germline V gene data show CDR1 as SGHRS and CDR2 as YFSETQ. Trimming took 4 bases from V and 4 from J; bases not matched to a gene: 7. There are 14 residues in the CDR3. The DNA for the CDR3 is TGCGCCAGCAGCACACAGGGGGGTATTTACGAGCAGTACTTC. It is translated as CASSTQGGIYEQYF. The full variable domain, its missing parts supplied by reference TRBV5-1 and TRBJ2-7, is KAGVTQTPRYLIKTRGQQVTLSCSPISGHRSVSWYQQTPGQGLQFLFEYFSETQRNKGNFPGRFSGRQFSNSRSEMNVSTLELGDSALYLCASSTQGGIYEQYFGPGTRLTVT.

This chain joins TRBV9 and TRBJ2-5, with TRBD2 as a possible D gene (5 bases). V was clipped by 4 bases and J by 4 bases, with 17 bases between them. CDR1 and CDR2 (germline): SGDLS, YYNGEE. The CDR3 sequence is 15 residues long. The CDR3 DNA reads as TGTGCCAGCAGCCCAGAGGGCCTACGTGGAGAGACCCAGTACTTC. This translates into CASSPEGLRGETQYF.

This clone has just a few counts. The chain uses TRBV28 and TRBJ2-7; 12 positions agree with TRBD2. Trimming removed 3 bases from V and 3 bases from J; junction bases left unmatched: 9. The germline V gene encodes CDR1 MDHEN and CDR2 SYDVKM. The CDR3 loop spans 17 amino acids. The CDR3 loop is CASSFPPLAGGYYEQYF. DNA for the CDR3: TGTGCCAGCAGTTTCCCCCCCCTAGCGGGAGGGTACTACGAGCAGTACTTC.

This CDR3 is CSVGGEDEKLFF. The CDR3 nucleotides read TGCAGCGTTGGGGGGGAGGATGAAAAACTGTTTTTT. This chain uses TRBV29-1 with TRBJ1-4; D may be TRBD1 (5 bases). The CDR3 loop spans 12 amino acids. In germline, CDR1 is SQVTM, CDR2 ANQGSEA. The germline V and J ends were trimmed by 4 bases and 6 bases, with 9 bases remaining between them.

This clone was recorded many times. The chain links TRBV28 to TRBJ2-1; TRBD2 agrees at 9 bases. CDR3 length: 16 amino acids. The germline CDR1 and CDR2 sequences are MDHEN and SYDVKM. V lost 3 bases and J lost 2; bases outside the gene matches: 5. The CDR3 DNA follows: TGTGCCAGCAGTTTTAGTAGCGGGAGTACCTACAATGAGCAGTTCTTC. Its protein is CASSFSSGSTYNEQFF.

The chain employs TRBV6-6 and TRBJ1-1; no clear D. Germline V CDR1 and CDR2: MNHNY, SVGAGI (reference sequence). CDR3 size: 14 residues. V lost 2 bases, J lost 6 bases, and 13 bases lay in between. The CDR3 here is CASSYAGRRAEAFF. The CDR3 nucleotides read TGTGCCAGCAGTTACGCGGGTCGGAGGGCTGAAGCTTTCTTT.